This T cell receptor (beta chain) is drawn from a study of cytomegalovirus exposure and HLA in healthy donors. Whole-study context: Genetic ancestry analysis placed approximately 80% of the 300 to 500 donors that were genotyped in the Caucasian-associated cluster. Study results and limitations: With later analysis, a missense DCLRE1C variant became linked to TCR beta V- and J-gene trimming. DRB1 showed the most TCR associations and HLA-C the fewest in a later analysis, as rates varied by HLA locus. Within an earlier analysis, most TCR beta V segments proved productive either about 87% or about 30% of the time.

Both 60 Vbeta primers and 13 Jbeta primers went into the PCR. Sequenced by immunoSEQ multiplex PCR; TCRdb stores in-frame clones only, minus some. The table has around 150,000 clones, approximately 60% seen once. Germline lookup yields CDR1 MGHRA and CDR2 YSYEKL. This CDR3 region has 17 residues. The ends were cut back, 1 base at V and 0 bases at J, with 13 bases in the middle. Of note for this clone: No antigen is known for it.

This chain uses TRBV4-1 with TRBJ2-1; tentative D call: TRBD2 (6 bases). Sequencing used PBMCs. The sequence was collected from a woman in her sixties or seventies in good health and CMV-seropositive. CDR3 sequence reads: CASSQGYGRSSYNEQFF. CDR3 in DNA: TGCGCCAGCAGCCAAGGGTACGGGAGAAGCTCCTACAATGAGCAGTTCTTC.